The entry that follows covers one TCR beta chain sequence. The repertoire was sequenced with immunoSEQ multiplex PCR; TCRdb's copy has only in-frame clones and lacks some. The table records about half a million clones, approximately 84% of them present only once. These data originate in a study of shared clonotypes between healthy human individuals. Germline CDR1 and CDR2: MGHDK and SYGVNS. Trimming left V 1 base short and J 6 bases short, with 9 bases between. The CDR3 spans 13 residues. The V gene is TRBV25-1, the J gene TRBJ1-2; D unresolved. This receptor was identified in a middle-aged woman in good health. Some clones in this sample may be carry-over from other donors' samples. The sample was PBMCs. The chain's CDR3 is CASSEWERNGYTF. CDR3 DNA: TGTGCCAGCAGTGAATGGGAGAGAAATGGCTACACCTTC.